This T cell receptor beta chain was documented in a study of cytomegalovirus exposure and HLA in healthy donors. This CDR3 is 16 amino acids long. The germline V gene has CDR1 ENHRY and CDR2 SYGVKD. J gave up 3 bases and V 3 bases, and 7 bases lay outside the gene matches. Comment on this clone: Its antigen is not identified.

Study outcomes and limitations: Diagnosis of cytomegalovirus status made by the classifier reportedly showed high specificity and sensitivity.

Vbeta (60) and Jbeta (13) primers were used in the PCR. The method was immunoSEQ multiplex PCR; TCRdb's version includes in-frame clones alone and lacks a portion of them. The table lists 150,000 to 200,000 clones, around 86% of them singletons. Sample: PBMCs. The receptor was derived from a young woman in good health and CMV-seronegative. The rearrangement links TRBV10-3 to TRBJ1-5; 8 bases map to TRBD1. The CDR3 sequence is CAISDPAGGPNQPQHF. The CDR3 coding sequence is TGTGCCATCAGTGATCCCGCAGGGGGCCCCAATCAGCCCCAGCATTTT.